This is a list of T cell receptor beta chains from one sample in a study of blood T cell repertoires in COVID-19. TCRdb's copy holds only in-frame clones and misses some; the assay was immunoSEQ multiplex PCR. The table shows some 37,000 clones, with about nine tenths occurring only once. Sequenced material: peripheral blood. The receptors shown here come from a human donor in a cohort sampled during active COVID-19. Each CDR3 is given with its conserved first and last residue. Fields, in order: V gene, J gene, clone size, CDR3 protein. Part of the rows lack a size; the others show once, few, many or a class for expanded clones.

TRBV7-9	TRBJ2-7	-	CASSTLTGGMGYEQYF
TRBV7-9	TRBJ2-1	-	CASSALALLLLGNEQFF
TRBV28	TRBJ2-4	-	CASRNSLKNIQYF
TRBV18	TRBJ1-1	-	CASSPGQGYGTEAFF
TRBV27	TRBJ2-7	few	CASSSAGGSSYEQYF
TRBV30	TRBJ2-5	-	CARDRGTETQYF
TRBV30	TRBJ2-7	-	CAWTGGKVGEQYF
TRBV5-1	TRBJ2-3	-	CASSADSYDTQYF
TRBV6-5	TRBJ1-6	-	CASTLEGPGNSPLHF
TRBV28	TRBJ1-2	-	CASSRQGIIHGYTF
TRBV21-1	TRBJ2-2	-	CASSKGGVLRRQEDTGELFF